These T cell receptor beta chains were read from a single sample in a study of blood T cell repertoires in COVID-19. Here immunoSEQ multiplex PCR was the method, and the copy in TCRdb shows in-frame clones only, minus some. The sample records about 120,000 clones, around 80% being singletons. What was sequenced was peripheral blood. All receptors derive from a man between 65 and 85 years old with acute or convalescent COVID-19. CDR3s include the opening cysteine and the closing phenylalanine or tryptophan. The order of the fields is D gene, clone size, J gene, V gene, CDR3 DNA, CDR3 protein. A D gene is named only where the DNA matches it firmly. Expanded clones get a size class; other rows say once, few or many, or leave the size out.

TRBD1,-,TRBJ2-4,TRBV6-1,TGTGCCAGCAGCTCGGGACAGGTGGGAAACATTCAGTACTTC,CASSSGQVGNIQYF
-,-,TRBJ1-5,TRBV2,TGTGCCAGCAGACAGGGTATAGATCAGCCCCAGCATTTT,CASRQGIDQPQHF
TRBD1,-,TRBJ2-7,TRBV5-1,TGCGCCAGCAGCCCAGGGACAGGGGAACACGAGCAGTACTTC,CASSPGTGEHEQYF
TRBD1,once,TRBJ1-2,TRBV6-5,TGTGCCAGCAGTTCCTCCATGGGACAGGGACGCTATGGCTACACCTTC,CASSSSMGQGRYGYTF
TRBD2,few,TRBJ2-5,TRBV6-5,TGTGCCAGCAGTTTGGCTAGCGGCTTAGCCCAGTACTTC,CASSLASGLAQYF
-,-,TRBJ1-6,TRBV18,TGTGCCAGCTCCCCGTCGGCAGGGGAAAATTCACCCCTCCACTTT,CASSPSAGENSPLHF
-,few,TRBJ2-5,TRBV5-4,TGTGCCAGCAGCTTGTCCTTACAAGAGACCCAGTACTTC,CASSLSLQETQYF
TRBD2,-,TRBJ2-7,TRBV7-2,TGTGCCGGGGGCAGCGGGGGCCCCTCCTACGAGCAGTACTTC,CAGGSGGPSYEQYF
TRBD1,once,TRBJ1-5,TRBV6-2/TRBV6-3,TGTGCCAGCAGCCCGACAGGGGGCTATTATCAGCCCCAGCATTTT,CASSPTGGYYQPQHF
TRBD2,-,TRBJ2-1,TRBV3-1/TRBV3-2,TGTGCCAGCAGCCGACTAGCGGGAGGAAACAATGAGCAGTTCTTC,CASSRLAGGNNEQFF
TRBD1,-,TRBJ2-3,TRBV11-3,TGTGCCAGCAGCTTCCGGACAGGGGGCACAGATACGCAGTATTTT,CASSFRTGGTDTQYF
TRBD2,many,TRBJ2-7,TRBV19,TGTGCCAGTAGTGTTACCCGGGAGGGCGAGCAGTACTTC,CASSVTREGEQYF
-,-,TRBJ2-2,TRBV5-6,TGTGCCAGCAGCTTGCCGGGGGCGAACACCGGGGAGCTGTTTTTT,CASSLPGANTGELFF
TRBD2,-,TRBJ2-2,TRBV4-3,TGCGCCAGCAGCCAAGATACTCCAGCGGGGGGCCTAATTAACACCGGGGAGCTGTTTTTT,CASSQDTPAGGLINTGELFF
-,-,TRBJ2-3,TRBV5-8,TGTGCCAGCAGCTTGAGGCCGGGAAGCACAGATACGCAGTATTTT,CASSLRPGSTDTQYF
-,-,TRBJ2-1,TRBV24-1,TGTGCCACCACCGAGGGACTGTGGGGCTACAATGAGCAGTTCTTC,CATTEGLWGYNEQFF
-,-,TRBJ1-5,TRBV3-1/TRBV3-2,TGTGCCAGCAGCCAACAGGGAAGTCAGCCCCAGCATTTT,CASSQQGSQPQHF
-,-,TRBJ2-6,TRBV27,TGTGCTCGGGGTGCTATCTGGGCCAACGTCCTGACTTTC,CARGAIWANVLTF
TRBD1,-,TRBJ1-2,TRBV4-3,TGCGCCAGCAGCCAAGCCCCGGGACAGCAATCCTCTAACTATGGCTACACCTTC,CASSQAPGQQSSNYGYTF
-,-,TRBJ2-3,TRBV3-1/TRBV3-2,TGTGCCAGCAGCCAAGCCGGGAAAGATACGCAGTATTTT,CASSQAGKDTQYF
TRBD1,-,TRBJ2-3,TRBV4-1,TGCGCCAGCAGCCAAGGGAAAGGGGGCGTGGGAGATACGCAGTATTTT,CASSQGKGGVGDTQYF
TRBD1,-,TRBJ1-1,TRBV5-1,TGCGCCAGCAGCCTGATCGGACAGGGAGACACTGAAGCTTTCTTT,CASSLIGQGDTEAFF
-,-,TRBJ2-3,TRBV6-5,TGTGCCAGCAGTTACTCAAACTCTCCTAGCACAGATACGCAGTATTTT,CASSYSNSPSTDTQYF
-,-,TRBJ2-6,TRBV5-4,TGTGCCAGCAGCTCAGGGTCCGGATCCCTCAACGTCCTGACTTTC,CASSSGSGSLNVLTF
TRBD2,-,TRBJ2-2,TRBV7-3,TGTGCCAGCAGCGCGGGGGGAGGCACCGGGGAGCTGTTTTTT,CASSAGGGTGELFF
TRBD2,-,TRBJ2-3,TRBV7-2,TGTGCCAGCAGACTAGCGACTAGCACAGATACGCAGTATTTT,CASRLATSTDTQYF
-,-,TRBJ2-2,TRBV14,TGTGCCAGCAGCCACTTATCGGCCGGGGAGCTGTTTTTT,CASSHLSAGELFF
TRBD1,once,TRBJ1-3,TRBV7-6,TGTGCCAGCAGCACAACAGGGGGCCGAGACTCTGGAAACACCATATATTTT,CASSTTGGRDSGNTIYF
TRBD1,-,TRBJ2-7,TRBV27,TGTGCCAGCACCGGTCAGGGGACAGGGGGCTACGAGCAGTACTTC,CASTGQGTGGYEQYF
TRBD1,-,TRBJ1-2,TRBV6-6,TGTGCCAGCAGCCCTCGACAGGGTAACGGCTACACCTTC,CASSPRQGNGYTF
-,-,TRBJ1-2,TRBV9,TGTGCCAGCAGCCCCCTGGAGAGGGTCGGTGGCTACACCTTC,CASSPLERVGGYTF
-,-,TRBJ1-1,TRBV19,TGTGCCAGTAGTATCGACGAGGAGGACACTGAAGCTTTCTTT,CASSIDEEDTEAFF
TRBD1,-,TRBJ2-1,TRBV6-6,TGTGCCAGCAGAACTCATACAGGGGGTCCCTACAATGAGCAGTTCTTC,CASRTHTGGPYNEQFF
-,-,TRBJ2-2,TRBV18,TGTGCCAGTTCAAACGGGAACACCGGGGAGCTGTTTTTT,CASSNGNTGELFF
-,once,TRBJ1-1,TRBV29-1,TGCAGCGCCCCTCAGGACAGCGGGAGGGCTTTCTTT,CSAPQDSGRAFF
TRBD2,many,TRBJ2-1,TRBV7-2,TGTGCCAGCAGCTCGACTAGCGGGCCTTACAATGAGCAGTTCTTC,CASSSTSGPYNEQFF
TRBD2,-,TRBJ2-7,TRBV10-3,TGTGCCATCAGCGCTAGCGGTGATCCCTACGAGCAGTACTTC,CAISASGDPYEQYF
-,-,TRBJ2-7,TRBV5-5,TGTGCCAGCAGCTTGATGGAACTATACGAGCAGTACTTC,CASSLMELYEQYF
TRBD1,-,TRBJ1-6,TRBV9,TGTGCCAGCAGCGTAGGACAGGGATCCGGGGGAAGCTCCTATAATTCACCCCTCCACTTT,CASSVGQGSGGSSYNSPLHF
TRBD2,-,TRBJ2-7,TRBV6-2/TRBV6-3,TGTGCCAGCAGTTACAGCGGGAGGCCCACCTACGAGCAGTACTTC,CASSYSGRPTYEQYF
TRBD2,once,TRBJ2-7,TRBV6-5,TGTGCCAGCAGTTACAGCCTAGCGGGGGGGCCTTACGAGCAGTACTTC,CASSYSLAGGPYEQYF
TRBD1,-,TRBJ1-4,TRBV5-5,TGTGCCAGCGGGAACAGGGGGGGAGGAGAAAAACTGTTTTTT,CASGNRGGGEKLFF
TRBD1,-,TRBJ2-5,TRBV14,TGTGCCAGCAGCCCCCCGGCAGGGGGCGAGGGGACCCAGTACTTC,CASSPPAGGEGTQYF
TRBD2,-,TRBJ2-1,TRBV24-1,TGTGCCACCAGTGATTATGGACTAGCGGGATCCCTCCCTTCCTACAATGAGCAGTTCTTC,CATSDYGLAGSLPSYNEQFF
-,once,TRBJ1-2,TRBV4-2,TGTGCCAGCAGCCAAGATTGGGTCCCGGGGTGGGATGACTATGGCTACACCTTC,CASSQDWVPGWDDYGYTF
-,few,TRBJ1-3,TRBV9,TGTGCCAGCAGCGTAGACCCAGTAGGAAACACCATATATTTT,CASSVDPVGNTIYF
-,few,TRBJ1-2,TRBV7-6,TGTGCCAGCAGCTTCGGGAGTTTGGCCAACTATGGCTACACCTTC,CASSFGSLANYGYTF
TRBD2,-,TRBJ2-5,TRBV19,TGTGCCAGTAGTATTACACACCTACTAGCGGGAGAGACCCAGTACTTC,CASSITHLLAGETQYF
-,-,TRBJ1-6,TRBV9,TGTGCCAGCAGCGTAGTGCCAGGGCCCAATTCACCCCTCCACTTT,CASSVVPGPNSPLHF
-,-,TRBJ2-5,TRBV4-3,TGCGCCAGCAGCCCAGCGGTACAGTACCAAGAGACCCAGTACTTC,CASSPAVQYQETQYF
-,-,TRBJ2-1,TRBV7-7,TGTGCCAGCAGCTTAGGGTTCGGCGGGACTTACAATGAGCAGTTCTTC,CASSLGFGGTYNEQFF
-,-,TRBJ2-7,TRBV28,TGTGCCAGCAGTTTCGTAAAGGGGGTTTACAGATACGAGCAGTACTTC,CASSFVKGVYRYEQYF
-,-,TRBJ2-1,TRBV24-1,TGTGCCACCAGCCACGCTAGTGGGTCCTACAATGAGCAGTTCTTC,CATSHASGSYNEQFF
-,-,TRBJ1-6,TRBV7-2,TGTGCCAGCAGCTTAGGGCGTAGCGTAAATTCACCCCTCCACTTT,CASSLGRSVNSPLHF